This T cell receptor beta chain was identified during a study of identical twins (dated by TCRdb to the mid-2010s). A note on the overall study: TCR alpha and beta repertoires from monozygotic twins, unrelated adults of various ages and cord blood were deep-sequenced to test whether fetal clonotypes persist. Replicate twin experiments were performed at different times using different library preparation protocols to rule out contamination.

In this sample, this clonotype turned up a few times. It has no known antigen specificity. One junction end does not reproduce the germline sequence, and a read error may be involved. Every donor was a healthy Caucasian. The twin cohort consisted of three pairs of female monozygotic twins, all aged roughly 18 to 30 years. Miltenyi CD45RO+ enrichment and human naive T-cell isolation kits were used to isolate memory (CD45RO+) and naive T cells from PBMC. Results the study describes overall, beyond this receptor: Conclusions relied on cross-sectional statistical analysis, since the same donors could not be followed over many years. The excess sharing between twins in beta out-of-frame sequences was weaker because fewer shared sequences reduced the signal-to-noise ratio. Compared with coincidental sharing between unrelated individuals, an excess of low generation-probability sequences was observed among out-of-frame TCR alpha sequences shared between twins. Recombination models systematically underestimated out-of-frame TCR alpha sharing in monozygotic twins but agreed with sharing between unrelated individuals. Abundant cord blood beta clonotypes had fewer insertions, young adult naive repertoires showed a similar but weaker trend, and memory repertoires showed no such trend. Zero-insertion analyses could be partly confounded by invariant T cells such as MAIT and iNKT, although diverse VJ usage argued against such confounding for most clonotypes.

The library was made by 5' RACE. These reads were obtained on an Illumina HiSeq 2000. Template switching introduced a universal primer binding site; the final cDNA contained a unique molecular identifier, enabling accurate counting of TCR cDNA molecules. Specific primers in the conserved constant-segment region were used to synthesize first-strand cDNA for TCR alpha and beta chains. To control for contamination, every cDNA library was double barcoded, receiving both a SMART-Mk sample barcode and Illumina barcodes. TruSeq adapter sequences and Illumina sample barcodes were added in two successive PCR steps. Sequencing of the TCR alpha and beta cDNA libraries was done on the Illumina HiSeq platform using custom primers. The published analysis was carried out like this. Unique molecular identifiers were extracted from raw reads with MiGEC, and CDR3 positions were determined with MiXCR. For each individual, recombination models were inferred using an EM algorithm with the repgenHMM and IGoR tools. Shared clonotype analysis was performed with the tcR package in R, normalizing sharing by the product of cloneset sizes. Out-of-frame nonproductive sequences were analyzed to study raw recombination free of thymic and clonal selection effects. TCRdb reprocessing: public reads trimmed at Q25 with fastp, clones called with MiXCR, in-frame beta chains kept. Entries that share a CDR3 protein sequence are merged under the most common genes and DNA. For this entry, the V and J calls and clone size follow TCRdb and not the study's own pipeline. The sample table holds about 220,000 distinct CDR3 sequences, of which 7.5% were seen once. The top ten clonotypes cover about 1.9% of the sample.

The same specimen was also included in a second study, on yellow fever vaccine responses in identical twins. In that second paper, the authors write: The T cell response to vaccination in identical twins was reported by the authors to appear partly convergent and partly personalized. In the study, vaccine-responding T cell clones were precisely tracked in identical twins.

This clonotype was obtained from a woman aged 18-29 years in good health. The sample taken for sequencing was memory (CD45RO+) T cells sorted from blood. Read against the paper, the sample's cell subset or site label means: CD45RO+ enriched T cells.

The CDR3 region reads CASRGGGDTDTQYF. The bases are TGTGCCAGCAGGGGCGGGGGGGACACAGATACTCAGTATTTT. The chain is encoded by TRBV28 joined to TRBJ2-3, and 9 junctional nucleotides match TRBD2. The germline V gene provides CDR1 MDHEN and CDR2 SYDVKM. The cysteine opens and the phenylalanine closes a CDR3 of 14 amino acids. Only CDR3 DNA is held: 42 bases, read in frame from base 1.